The clone carrying this T cell receptor beta chain has only one observation. These data belong to a study of blood T cell repertoires in COVID-19. Study details: Both acute and convalescent COVID-19 samples were obtained from the United States, Italy and Spain. PBMCs, B-cell-depleted T cells, or T cells provided the cDNA or gDNA that made up the material.

How the authors handled the data: Amplification of reference gene primers provided the estimated nucleated cell counts. The data were produced by immunoSEQ multiplex PCR, yet TCRdb's version contains in-frame clones alone and is incomplete. D and trimming were read from the DNA, whereas the V and J calls and clone size are those reported in that table. The repertoire consists of 90,000 to 120,000 clones, with 75% to 95% occurring once and the leading ten covering less than 1.5%. Material: peripheral blood. This clonotype was obtained from a woman between 25 and 40 years old with acute or convalescent COVID-19.

The CDR3 sequence is CASSQDRSYEQYF. For the CDR3, the DNA is TGTGCCAGCTCACAAGACAGGAGCTACGAGCAGTACTTC. This sequence joins TRBV18 and TRBJ2-7, with D possibly TRBD1 on 6 matching bases. Trimming left V 4 bases short and J 3 bases short, with 10 bases between. Germline V lookup: CDR1 KGHSH, CDR2 LQKENI. This CDR3 region has 13 residues.